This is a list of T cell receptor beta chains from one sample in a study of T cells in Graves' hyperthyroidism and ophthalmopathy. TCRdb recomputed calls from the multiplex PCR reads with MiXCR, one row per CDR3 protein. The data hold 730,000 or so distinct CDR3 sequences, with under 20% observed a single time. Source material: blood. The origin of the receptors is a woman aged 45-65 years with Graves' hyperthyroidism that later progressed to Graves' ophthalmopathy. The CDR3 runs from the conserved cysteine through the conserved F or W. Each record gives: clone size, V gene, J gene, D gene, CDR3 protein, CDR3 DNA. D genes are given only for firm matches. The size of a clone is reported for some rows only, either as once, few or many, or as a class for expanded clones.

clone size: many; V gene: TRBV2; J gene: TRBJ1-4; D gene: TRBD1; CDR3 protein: CASSGDRGDEKLFF; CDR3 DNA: TGTGCCAGCAGCGGAGACAGGGGGGATGAAAAACTGTTTTTT
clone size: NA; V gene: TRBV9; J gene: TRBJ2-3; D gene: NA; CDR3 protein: CASSVRTTDTQYF; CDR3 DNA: TGTGCCAGCAGCGTAAGGACTACAGATACGCAGTATTTT
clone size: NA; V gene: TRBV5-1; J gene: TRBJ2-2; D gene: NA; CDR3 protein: CASNKGITGELFF; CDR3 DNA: TGCGCCAGCAATAAGGGGATTACCGGGGAGCTGTTTTTT
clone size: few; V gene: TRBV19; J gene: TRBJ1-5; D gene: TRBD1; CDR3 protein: CASSGYRGSFQPQHF; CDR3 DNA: TGTGCCAGTAGTGGGTACAGGGGGTCCTTCCAGCCCCAGCATTTT
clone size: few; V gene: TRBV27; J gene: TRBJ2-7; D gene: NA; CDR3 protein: CASSLRLSSGAEQYF; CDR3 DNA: TGTGCCAGCAGTTTAAGGCTTAGTTCGGGTGCCGAGCAGTACTTC
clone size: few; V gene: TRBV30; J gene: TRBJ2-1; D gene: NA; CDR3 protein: CAWSRENEQFF; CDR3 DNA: TGTGCCTGGAGCAGGGAAAATGAGCAGTTCTTC
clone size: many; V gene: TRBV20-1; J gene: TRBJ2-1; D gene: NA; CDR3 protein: CSARDSRQNNEQFF; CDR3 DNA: TGCAGTGCTAGAGACAGCAGACAAAACAATGAGCAGTTCTTC
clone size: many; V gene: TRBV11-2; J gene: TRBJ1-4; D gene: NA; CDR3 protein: CASSLAGQRNEKLFF; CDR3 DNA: TGTGCCAGCAGCTTAGCAGGGCAGCGTAATGAAAAACTGTTTTTT
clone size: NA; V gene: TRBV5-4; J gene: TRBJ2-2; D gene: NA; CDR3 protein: CASSSRQEFSGELFF; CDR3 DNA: TGTGCCAGCAGCTCGCGACAGGAGTTTTCCGGGGAGCTGTTTTTT
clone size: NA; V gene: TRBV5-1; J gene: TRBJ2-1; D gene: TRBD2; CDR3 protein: CASIRGASGGNNEQFF; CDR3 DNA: TGCGCCAGCATCCGGGGAGCTAGCGGGGGGAACAATGAGCAGTTCTTC
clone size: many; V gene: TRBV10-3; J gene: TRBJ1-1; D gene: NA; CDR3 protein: CAISEQRTVNTEAFF; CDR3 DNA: TGTGCCATCAGTGAGCAGCGGACAGTGAACACTGAAGCTTTCTTT
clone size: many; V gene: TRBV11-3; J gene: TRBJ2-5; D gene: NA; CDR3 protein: CASSLGTAGETQYF; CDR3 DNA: TGTGCCAGCAGCTTAGGAACAGCTGGAGAGACCCAGTACTTC
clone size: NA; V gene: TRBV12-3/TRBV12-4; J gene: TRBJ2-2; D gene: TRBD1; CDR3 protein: CASSTWGQPKNTGELFF; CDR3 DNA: TGTGCCAGCAGTACTTGGGGACAGCCGAAGAACACCGGGGAGCTGTTTTTT
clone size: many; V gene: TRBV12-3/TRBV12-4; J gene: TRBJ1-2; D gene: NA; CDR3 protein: CASRDERNYGYTF; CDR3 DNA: TGTGCCAGCAGGGACGAAAGGAACTATGGCTACACCTTC
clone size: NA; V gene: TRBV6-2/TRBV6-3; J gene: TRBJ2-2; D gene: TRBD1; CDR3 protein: CATEKGQGNTGELFF; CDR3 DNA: TGTGCCACCGAGAAGGGACAGGGAAACACCGGGGAGCTGTTTTTT
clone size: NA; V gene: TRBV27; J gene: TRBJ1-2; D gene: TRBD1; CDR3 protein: CASSPLDRVLTYGYTF; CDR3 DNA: TGTGCCAGCAGTCCACTGGACAGGGTCCTTACCTATGGCTACACCTTC
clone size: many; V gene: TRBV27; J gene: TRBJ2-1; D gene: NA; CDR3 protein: CASSLSWGARAHEQFF; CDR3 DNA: TGTGCCAGCAGTTTATCTTGGGGGGCCCGGGCCCATGAGCAGTTCTTC
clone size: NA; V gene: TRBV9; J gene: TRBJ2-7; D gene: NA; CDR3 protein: CASSVAPQGRYEQYF; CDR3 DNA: TGTGCCAGCAGCGTAGCCCCCCAGGGGCGGTACGAGCAGTACTTC
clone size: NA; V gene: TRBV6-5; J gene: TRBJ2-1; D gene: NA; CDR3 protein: CASSFGQSADEQFF; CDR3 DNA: TGTGCCAGCAGTTTCGGACAGTCCGCCGATGAGCAGTTCTTC
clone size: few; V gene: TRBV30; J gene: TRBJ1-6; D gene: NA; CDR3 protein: CAWSVRGDSPLHF; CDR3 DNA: TGTGCCTGGAGTGTACGCGGGGATTCACCCCTCCACTTT
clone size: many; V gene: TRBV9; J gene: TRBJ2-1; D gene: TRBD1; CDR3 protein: CASSVLQGEQFF; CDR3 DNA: TGTGCCAGCAGCGTATTACAGGGGGAGCAGTTCTTC
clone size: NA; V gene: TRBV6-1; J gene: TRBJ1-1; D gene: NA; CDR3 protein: CASSRTWGDTEAFF; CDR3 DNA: TGTGCCAGCAGTCGAACGTGGGGGGACACTGAAGCTTTCTTT
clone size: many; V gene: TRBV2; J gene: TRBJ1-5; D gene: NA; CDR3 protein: CASQNWASGSQPQHF; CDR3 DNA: TGTGCCAGCCAGAATTGGGCCTCCGGTAGTCAGCCCCAGCATTTT
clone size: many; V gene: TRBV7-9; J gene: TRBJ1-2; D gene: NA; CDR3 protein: CASNLGGYGYTF; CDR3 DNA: TGTGCCAGCAACTTGGGGGGCTATGGCTACACCTTC
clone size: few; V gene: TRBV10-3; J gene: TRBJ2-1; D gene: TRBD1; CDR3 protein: CAISESTRTGAVQFF; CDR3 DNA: TGTGCCATCAGTGAGTCGACCCGGACAGGTGCGGTGCAGTTCTTC
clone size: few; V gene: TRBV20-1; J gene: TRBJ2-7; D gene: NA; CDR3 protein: CSAIVGTTYEQYF; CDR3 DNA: TGCAGTGCTATTGTCGGGACAACATACGAGCAGTACTTC
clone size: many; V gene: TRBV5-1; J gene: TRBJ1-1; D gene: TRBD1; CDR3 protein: CASSSQGAWTEAFF; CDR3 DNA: TGCGCCAGCAGTTCCCAGGGGGCCTGGACTGAAGCTTTCTTT
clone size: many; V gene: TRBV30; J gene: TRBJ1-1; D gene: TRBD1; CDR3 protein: CAWSPGQGLATEAFF; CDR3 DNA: TGTGCCTGGAGTCCAGGACAGGGTTTGGCCACTGAAGCTTTCTTT
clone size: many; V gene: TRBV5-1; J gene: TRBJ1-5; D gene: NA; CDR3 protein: CASSLEGAKNQPQHF; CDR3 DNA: TGCGCCAGCAGCTTAGAGGGCGCAAAAAATCAGCCCCAGCATTTT
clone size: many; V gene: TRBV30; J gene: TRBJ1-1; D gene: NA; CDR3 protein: CAWSVLEGVTEAFF; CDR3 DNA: TGTGCCTGGAGTGTACTCGAGGGGGTCACTGAAGCTTTCTTT
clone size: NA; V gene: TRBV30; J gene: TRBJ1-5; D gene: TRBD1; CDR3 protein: CAWSADRVNQPQHF; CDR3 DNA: TGTGCCTGGAGCGCCGACAGGGTCAACCAGCCCCAGCATTTT
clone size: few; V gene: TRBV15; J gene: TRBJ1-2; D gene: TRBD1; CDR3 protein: CATSRVGTGGPYGYTF; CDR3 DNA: TGTGCCACCAGCAGAGTTGGGACAGGGGGCCCCTATGGCTACACCTTC
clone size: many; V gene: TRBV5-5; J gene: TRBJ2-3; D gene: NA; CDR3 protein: CASSFPAEDTQYF; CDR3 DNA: TGTGCCAGCAGCTTTCCTGCGGAGGATACGCAGTATTTT
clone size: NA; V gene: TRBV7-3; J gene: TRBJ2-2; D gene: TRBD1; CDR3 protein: CASSLDRGIGELFF; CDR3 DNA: TGTGCCAGCAGCCTCGACAGGGGTATCGGGGAGCTGTTTTTT
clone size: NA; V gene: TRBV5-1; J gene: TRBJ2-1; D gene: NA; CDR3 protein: CASSDSVSSYNEQFF; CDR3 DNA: TGCGCCAGCAGTGACTCCGTGAGCTCCTACAATGAGCAGTTCTTC
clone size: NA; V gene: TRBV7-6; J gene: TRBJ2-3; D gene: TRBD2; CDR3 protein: CAVRVPGLAGAITDTQYF; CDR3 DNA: TGTGCCGTGCGTGTACCGGGACTAGCGGGGGCCATCACAGATACGCAGTATTTT
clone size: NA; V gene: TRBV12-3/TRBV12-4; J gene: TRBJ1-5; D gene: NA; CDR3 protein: CASSPTQGYSPQHF; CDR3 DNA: TGTGCCAGCAGTCCTACCCAGGGATACTCGCCCCAGCATTTT
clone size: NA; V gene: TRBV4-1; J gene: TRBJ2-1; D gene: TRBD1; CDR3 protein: CASSQEEGQGIREQFF; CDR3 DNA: TGCGCCAGCAGCCAAGAAGAAGGACAGGGAATCCGTGAGCAGTTCTTC
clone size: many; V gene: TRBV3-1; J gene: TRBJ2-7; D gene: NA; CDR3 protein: CASSQYYEQYF; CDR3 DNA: TGTGCCAGCAGCCAGTACTACGAGCAGTACTTC
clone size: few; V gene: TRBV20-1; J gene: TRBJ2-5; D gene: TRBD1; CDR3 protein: CSANGDSRWVGGSAMQETQYF; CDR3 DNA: TGCAGTGCAAACGGGGACAGCCGTTGGGTGGGTGGGTCTGCCATGCAAGAGACCCAGTACTTC
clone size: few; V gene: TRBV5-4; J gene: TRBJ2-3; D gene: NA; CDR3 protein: CASSLRTPSTDTQYF; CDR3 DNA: TGTGCCAGCAGCCTACGGACACCAAGCACAGATACGCAGTATTTT
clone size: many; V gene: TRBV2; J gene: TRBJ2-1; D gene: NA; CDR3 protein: CASRGVGVNEQFF; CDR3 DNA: TGTGCCAGCAGGGGGGTTGGGGTTAATGAGCAGTTCTTC
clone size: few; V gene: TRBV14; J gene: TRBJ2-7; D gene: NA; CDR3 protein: CASRPGPPEGNEQYF; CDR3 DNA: TGTGCCAGCAGGCCGGGGCCCCCGGAGGGCAACGAGCAGTACTTC
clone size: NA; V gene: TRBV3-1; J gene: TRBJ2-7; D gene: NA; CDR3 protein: CASSQDSFEQYF; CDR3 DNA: TGTGCCAGCAGCCAAGATTCGTTCGAGCAGTACTTC
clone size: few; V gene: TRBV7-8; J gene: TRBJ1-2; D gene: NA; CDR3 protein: CASSWGGSGYTF; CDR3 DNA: TGTGCCAGCAGTTGGGGGGGTAGTGGCTACACCTTC
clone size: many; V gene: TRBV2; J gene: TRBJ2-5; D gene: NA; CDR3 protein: CASSEAGVQETQYF; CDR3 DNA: TGTGCCAGCAGTGAAGCGGGGGTACAAGAGACCCAGTACTTC